The entry below gives a single T cell receptor (beta chain) sequence along with its context. Its specificity is unknown. The entry originates in a study of T-cell reconstitution after alpha-beta-depleted transplantation in children. Study-level points and caveats: Surviving recipient T cells and thymic progenitors produced the high day-60 TCRbeta diversity seen in some patients.

The TCRbeta library incorporated unique molecular identifiers. TCRdb redid the calling of the PCR reads with MiXCR, one entry per CDR3 protein. This sample has about 980,000 distinct CDR3 sequences, with roughly 29% found just once. The sequence came from a boy younger than two who had a stem cell transplant for SCID, so the T cells may come from the graft donor. The sample was PBMCs, mostly from graft donor cells, taken 360 days after TCRalphabeta/CD19-depleted stem cell transplant.

CDR3 sequence reads: CASSYSRHSPLHF. CDR3 coding DNA: TGTGCCAGCAGTTACAGTAGGCATTCACCCCTCCACTTT. The gene calls are TRBV28 and TRBJ1-6; the D is unclear. The CDR3 is 13 amino acids. Trimming removed 4 bases at V and 8 bases at J, with 9 bases between. Germline values: CDR1 MDHEN, CDR2 SYDVKM.